This T cell receptor (beta chain) was identified during a study of shared clonotypes between healthy human individuals. Clones were sequenced by immunoSEQ multiplex PCR, and TCRdb holds only the in-frame ones, with some missing. The data contain some 2,100,000 clones, 90% to 96% of them seen just once; the ten biggest clones take up roughly 0.13%. The CDR3 has 14 amino acids. Germline CDR1 is SNHLY and CDR2 is FYNNEI. V trimming: 5 bases; J trimming: 0 bases; junction bases outside the gene matches: 4. This clone was counted once. V gene TRBV2 combines with J gene TRBJ2-7; 7 positions agree with TRBD1. Input material: naive CD4+ T cells sorted from blood. Stated subset: CD45RA+ positively selected. The clonotype was recovered from a man between 18 and 35 years old in good health. CDR3 amino acids: CASSLQGNSYEQYF. DNA of the CDR3: TGTGCCAGCAGTCTACAGGGGAACTCCTACGAGCAGTACTTC. The full variable domain, its missing parts supplied by reference TRBV2 and TRBJ2-7, is EPEVTQTPSHQVTQMGQEVILRCVPISNHLYFYWYRQILGQKVEFLVSFYNNEISEKSEIFDDQFSVERPDGSNFTLKIRSTKLEDSAMYFCASSLQGNSYEQYFGPGTRLTVT.